In this sample, the clone carrying this T cell receptor (beta chain) turned up many times. This specimen comes from a study of patients and donors after allogeneic stem cell transplantation. The CDR3 runs to 15 residues. V gave up 2 bases and J gave up 4 bases, with 14 bases separating them. CDR1 and CDR2 from the germline V gene are MNHEY and SMNVEV (reference sequence). TCRdb reprocessed the RT-PCR reads via MiXCR and lists one record per CDR3 protein. Of 150,000 to 200,000 distinct CDR3 sequences listed, approximately 22% are singletons. This chain links TRBV27 with TRBJ1-2, with unresolved D. Sample: blood, either unsorted or a sorted T cell fraction (not recorded which). The TCR comes from a human donor who was either an allogeneic HSCT recipient or a stem cell or donor lymphocyte infusion donor (not recorded which). It is not recorded whose cells these are; they may come from a transplant donor. CDR3 sequence: CASSLSPSGGYGYTF. CDR3 nucleotide sequence: TGTGCCAGCAGTTTAAGTCCGTCGGGTGGCTATGGCTACACCTTC.